The 26 T cell receptor beta chains presented below share a single source sample, sequenced in a study of blood T cell repertoires in COVID-19. Repertoires were generated with immunoSEQ multiplex PCR, while TCRdb's copy carries only in-frame clones and drops some. Among more than 200,000 clones, 84% were seen once, and the ten largest hold approximately 1.5%. Sequencing input: peripheral blood. The receptors shown here come from a woman aged 40 to 55 who had recovered from COVID-19.

V usage is TRBV9 and J usage is TRBJ2-3, with 7 bases aligning to TRBD2. V lost 4 bases and J lost 6; bases outside the gene matches: 8. The CDR3 consists of 14 residues. CDR1 is SGDLS, CDR2 YYNGEE, per germline. The CDR3 loop reads CASSSRLAGDTQYF. The CDR3 region has the DNA TGTGCCAGCAGCTCTCGACTAGCAGGCGATACGCAGTATTTT.

This chain joins TRBV5-1 and TRBJ2-5; 8 positions agree with TRBD1. Germline CDR1 SGHRS, CDR2 YFSETQ. The ends lost 4 bases at V and 2 bases at J; junction bases unmatched: 4. This CDR3 comprises 14 residues. The CDR3 sequence: CASSIYRGQETQYF. CDR3 bases: TGCGCCAGCAGCATATACAGGGGGCAAGAGACCCAGTACTTC.

This clone was detected a few times. V usage is TRBV10-3 and J usage is TRBJ1-5, with 8 nucleotides matching TRBD1. Losses at the gene ends were 3 bases for V and 2 bases for J; bases not matched to a gene: 3. CDR3 size: 15 residues. The germline gives CDR1 ENHRY, CDR2 SYGVKD. The CDR3 sequence is CAISDDRGGNQPQHF. The CDR3 nucleotides read TGTGCCATCAGTGACGACAGGGGTGGCAATCAGCCCCAGCATTTT.

This clone has only a few counts. The chain has TRBV7-6 and TRBJ2-3; D remains ambiguous. Germline CDR1 reads SGHVS; CDR2 reads FNYEAQ. With 5 bases removed from V and 0 bases from J, the gap between germline ends came to 15 bases. The CDR3 is 16 amino acids. This CDR3 is CASSVQAGSSTDTQYF. The CDR3 DNA sequence: TGTGCCAGCAGCGTCCAAGCTGGTTCTAGCACAGATACGCAGTATTTT.

The V gene is TRBV5-6, the J gene TRBJ2-1, with 9 bases lining up with TRBD2. Germline CDR1 reads SGHDT; CDR2 reads YYEEEE. Germline trimming cut 2 bases from V and 9 bases from J; bases unmatched to any gene: 9. The CDR3 has 15 amino acids. For the CDR3, the DNA is TGTGCCAGCAGCTTTCTCCAAGCGGGGGGAGCTGAGCAGTTCTTC. Translating gives CASSFLQAGGAEQFF.

The CDR3 sequence is CASSIQGVLTEAFF. CDR3 DNA sequence: TGTGCCAGTAGTATTCAGGGGGTTTTGACTGAAGCTTTCTTT. V and J are TRBV19 and TRBJ1-1, with 7 bases that match TRBD1. The junction had 6 bases not matched to a gene; V was cut back by 3 bases and J by 5 bases. Germline values: CDR1 LNHDA, CDR2 SQIVND (reference sequence). This CDR3 is built from 14 residues.

J is TRBJ1-1 and V is TRBV6-5, with 8 bases matching TRBD1. CDR1 and CDR2 from the germline V gene are MNHEY and SVGAGI. The junction had 6 bases not matched to a gene; V was cut back by 7 bases and J by 2 bases. The CDR3 contains 14 residues. CDR3 loop: CASTRTGKNTEAFF. The CDR3 DNA is TGTGCCAGCACGAGGACAGGGAAAAACACTGAAGCTTTCTTT.

The V call is TRBV11-2, the J call TRBJ1-3, with 8 bases lining up with TRBD1. Germline-derived CDR1 and CDR2 are SGHAT and FQNNGV. The V gene end was trimmed by 5 bases and the J gene end by 2 bases; junction bases not matched to a gene: 8. The CDR3 has 16 amino acids. For the CDR3, the DNA is TGTGCCAGCAGCCCCCGGACAGGGTTGCCTGGAAACACCATATATTTT. It specifies CASSPRTGLPGNTIYF.

The V gene is TRBV13, the J gene TRBJ1-1; 9 positions match TRBD1. This CDR3 has 12 residues. CDR1 is PRHDT and CDR2 is FYEKMQ in the germline V gene (reference sequence). The junction had 6 bases not matched to a gene; V was cut back by 4 bases and J by 12 bases. The DNA for the CDR3 is TGTGCCAGCAGCTCACGGGACAGGGAATCTTTCTTT. Translating gives CASSSRDRESFF.

The genes are TRBV19 and TRBJ1-3; no clear D gene. CDR1 and CDR2 (germline): LNHDA, SQIVND (reference sequence). Trimming removed 4 bases from V and 3 bases from J, with 4 bases in between. This CDR3 has 12 residues. CDR3 coding DNA: TGTGCCAGTAGTACTCTTGGAAACACCATATATTTT. This sequence encodes CASSTLGNTIYF. Supplemented by reference TRBV19 and TRBJ1-3, the full variable domain reads DGGITQSPKYLFRKEGQNVTLSCEQNLNHDAMYWYRQDPGQGLRLIYYSQIVNDFQKGDIAEGYSVSREKKESFPLTVTSAQKNPTAFYLCASSTLGNTIYFGEGSWLTVV.

The rearrangement joins TRBV27 to TRBJ1-2; 8 positions agree with TRBD1. Germline CDR1 reads MNHEY; CDR2 reads SMNVEV (reference sequence). The ends lost 9 bases at V and 6 bases at J; junction bases unmatched: 6. This CDR3 has 12 amino acids. The CDR3 region is CASRTTGDGYTF. DNA for the CDR3: TGTGCCAGTCGTACGACAGGGGATGGCTACACCTTC.

V usage is TRBV24-1 and J usage is TRBJ2-1; TRBD2 matches 13 bases. The CDR3 is made up of 17 amino acids. The germline V gene encodes CDR1 KGHDR and CDR2 SFDVKD. Trimming took 3 bases from V and 8 from J; bases not matched to a gene: 9. CDR3 in DNA: TGTGCCACCAGTGATCCACGACCGGGACTAGCGGGATATGAGCAGTTCTTC. Translation gives CATSDPRPGLAGYEQFF.

The rearrangement links TRBV12-5 to TRBJ1-1; no definite D call. CDR1 LGHNT and CDR2 FRNRAP come from the germline V gene. Deletions cut 0 bases from V and 1 base from J, with 9 bases between. The CDR3 runs 15 residues. Here the CDR3 DNA reads TGTGCTAGTGGTTTGGTACTGAGCGGGAACACTGAAGCTTTCTTT. This translates into CASGLVLSGNTEAFF.

The sample holds many counts of this clone. The chain carries TRBV19 and TRBJ1-1; D remains ambiguous. V was cut by 0 bases and J by 5 bases, with 7 bases left in between. The CDR3 is 13 amino acids. Germline CDR1 LNHDA, CDR2 SQIVND (reference sequence). The CDR3 nucleotides are TGTGCCAGTAGTATAGATGAGTGGACTGAAGCTTTCTTT. As protein: CASSIDEWTEAFF.

The chain employs TRBV19 and TRBJ1-2; D is unclear. Germline CDR1 is LNHDA and CDR2 is SQIVND (reference sequence). The V gene lost 3 bases and the J gene lost 3 bases, with 8 bases spanning the gap. This CDR3 comprises 13 residues. CDR3 DNA sequence: TGTGCCAGTAGTATTTCCGGAGACTATGGCTACACCTTC. Translating it yields CASSISGDYGYTF.

The chain is built from TRBV5-4 and TRBJ2-2, with 9 nucleotides matching TRBD2. CDR1 and CDR2 from the germline V gene are SGHNT and YYREEE (reference sequence). There are 18 residues in the CDR3. V lost 3 bases to trimming and J lost 1 base; unmatched junction nucleotides: 10. The CDR3 region has the DNA TGTGCCAGCAGCTCCAAGGTCGGCGGGGGGGGGAACACCGGGGAGCTGTTTTTT. Amino acid sequence: CASSSKVGGGGNTGELFF.

The gene calls are TRBV5-5 and TRBJ1-1; TRBD1 matches 9 bases. The ends lost 4 bases at V and 7 bases at J; junction bases unmatched: 8. Germline values: CDR1 SGHKS, CDR2 YYEKEE (reference sequence). The CDR3 runs to 14 residues. The CDR3 loop reads CASSPGTGRGEAFF. For the CDR3, the DNA is TGTGCCAGCAGCCCTGGGACAGGGCGGGGTGAAGCTTTCTTT.

The rearrangement uses TRBV14 and TRBJ2-3, with a tentative D call TRBD1 (6 bases). Trimming took 3 bases from V and 2 from J, leaving 12 bases between them. CDR3 length: 15 residues. The germline V gene has CDR1 SGHDN and CDR2 FVKESK. The CDR3: CASSQGTPSTDTQYF. For the CDR3, the DNA is TGTGCCAGCAGCCAGGGGACACCTTCCACAGATACGCAGTATTTT.

The chain joins TRBV28 to TRBJ1-4; D gene unclear. The ends were cut back, 4 bases at V and 8 bases at J, with 11 bases in the middle. Per germline, CDR1 MDHEN and CDR2 SYDVKM. CDR3 length: 13 residues. This CDR3 is CASSSRGEEKLFF. DNA of the CDR3: TGTGCCAGCAGTTCCCGCGGAGAAGAAAAACTGTTTTTT.

The gene calls are TRBV7-2 and TRBJ2-7, with TRBD2 matching 11 bases. CDR1 SGHTA and CDR2 FQGNSA come from the germline V gene. This CDR3 contains 15 residues. After removal of 3 bases from V and 5 bases from J, the junction contained 6 bases not matched to a gene. CDR3 protein: CASSFQLAGANEQYF. The CDR3 DNA reads as TGTGCCAGCAGCTTTCAACTAGCGGGGGCTAACGAGCAGTACTTC. Full variable domain (remainder filled in from reference TRBV7-2 and TRBJ2-7): GAGVSQSPSNKVTEKGKDVELRCDPISGHTALYWYRQSLGQGLEFLIYFQGNSAPDKSGLPSDRFSAERTGGSVSTLTIQRTQQEDSAVYLCASSFQLAGANEQYFGPGTRLTVT.

The rearrangement joins TRBV5-4 to TRBJ2-7; D is possibly TRBD1 (6 bases). Looked up from germline, CDR1 is SGHNT and CDR2 is YYREEE (reference sequence). Between the trimmed V and J ends, which lost 0 bases and 3 bases, there was a span of 7 bases. The CDR3 is made up of 13 amino acids. The DNA for the CDR3 is TGTGCCAGCAGCTTGGAACAGGGCTACGAGCAGTACTTC. Its translation is CASSLEQGYEQYF.

This chain joins TRBV5-4 and TRBJ2-3, with D perhaps matching TRBD2 (6 bases). V was pared by 6 bases and J by 6 bases, with 8 bases between. CDR3 size: 11 residues. Germline CDR1 reads SGHNT; CDR2 reads YYREEE (reference sequence). The CDR3 protein is CASIREDTQYF. As DNA, the CDR3 is TGTGCCAGCATACGGGAGGATACGCAGTATTTT. Full variable domain (missing parts from reference TRBV5-4 and TRBJ2-3): ETGVTQSPTHLIKTRGQQVTLRCSSQSGHNTVSWYQQALGQGPQFIFQYYREEENGRGNFPPRFSGLQFPNYSSELNVNALELDDSALYLCASIREDTQYFGPGTRLTVL.

The chain carries TRBV9 and TRBJ2-7; D might be TRBD2 (7 bases). V was shortened by 0 bases and J by 3 bases, with 13 bases between the two germline ends. The CDR3 extends over 15 amino acids. Germline CDR1 reads SGDLS; CDR2 reads YYNGEE. DNA for the CDR3: TGTGCCAGCAGCGTAGAGGCGGGGGCCCACTACGAGCAGTACTTC. It encodes CASSVEAGAHYEQYF.

The chain is built from TRBV5-1 and TRBJ1-1; possibly TRBD1 for D (5 bases). Trimming took off 5 bases at V and 6 bases at J, with 14 bases between the two ends. There are 13 residues in the CDR3. The germline CDR1 and CDR2 sequences are SGHRS and YFSETQ. CDR3 coding DNA: TGCGCCAGCAGGATGGGGCGGACCCCTGAAGCTTTCTTT. Protein sequence: CASRMGRTPEAFF.

J is TRBJ2-5 and V is TRBV2, with 11 bases that match TRBD2. With 10 bases clipped from V and 5 bases from J, the junction kept 15 bases outside the gene matches. Looked up from germline, CDR1 is SNHLY and CDR2 is FYNNEI. The length of the CDR3 is 16 residues. CDR3 nucleotide sequence: TGTGCCATCCTAGCGGGGGGCCTTGGGGGGCCCGAGACCCAGTACTTC. It codes for CAILAGGLGGPETQYF.

The chain recombines TRBV11-2 with TRBJ1-2; D unclear. The CDR3 is made up of 13 amino acids. Germline assignment: CDR1 SGHAT and CDR2 FQNNGV. Deletions cut 2 bases from V and 6 bases from J, with 10 bases between. The CDR3 DNA sequence: TGTGCCAGCAGCTTATTAGGAGGAGATGGCTACACCTTC. This translates into CASSLLGGDGYTF.